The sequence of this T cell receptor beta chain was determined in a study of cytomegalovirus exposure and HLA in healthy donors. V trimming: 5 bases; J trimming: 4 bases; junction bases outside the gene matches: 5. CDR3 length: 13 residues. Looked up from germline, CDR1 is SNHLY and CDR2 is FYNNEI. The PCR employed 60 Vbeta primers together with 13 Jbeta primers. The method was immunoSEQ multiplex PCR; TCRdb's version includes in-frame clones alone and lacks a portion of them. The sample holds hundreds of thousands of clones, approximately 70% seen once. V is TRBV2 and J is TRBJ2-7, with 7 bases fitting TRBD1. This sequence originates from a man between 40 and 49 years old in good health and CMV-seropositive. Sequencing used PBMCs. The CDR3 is CASSTYRGYEQYF. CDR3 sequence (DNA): TGTGCCAGCAGTACCTACAGGGGTTACGAGCAGTACTTC. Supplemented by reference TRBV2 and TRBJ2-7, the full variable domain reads EPEVTQTPSHQVTQMGQEVILRCVPISNHLYFYWYRQILGQKVEFLVSFYNNEISEKSEIFDDQFSVERPDGSNFTLKIRSTKLEDSAMYFCASSTYRGYEQYFGPGTRLTVT.